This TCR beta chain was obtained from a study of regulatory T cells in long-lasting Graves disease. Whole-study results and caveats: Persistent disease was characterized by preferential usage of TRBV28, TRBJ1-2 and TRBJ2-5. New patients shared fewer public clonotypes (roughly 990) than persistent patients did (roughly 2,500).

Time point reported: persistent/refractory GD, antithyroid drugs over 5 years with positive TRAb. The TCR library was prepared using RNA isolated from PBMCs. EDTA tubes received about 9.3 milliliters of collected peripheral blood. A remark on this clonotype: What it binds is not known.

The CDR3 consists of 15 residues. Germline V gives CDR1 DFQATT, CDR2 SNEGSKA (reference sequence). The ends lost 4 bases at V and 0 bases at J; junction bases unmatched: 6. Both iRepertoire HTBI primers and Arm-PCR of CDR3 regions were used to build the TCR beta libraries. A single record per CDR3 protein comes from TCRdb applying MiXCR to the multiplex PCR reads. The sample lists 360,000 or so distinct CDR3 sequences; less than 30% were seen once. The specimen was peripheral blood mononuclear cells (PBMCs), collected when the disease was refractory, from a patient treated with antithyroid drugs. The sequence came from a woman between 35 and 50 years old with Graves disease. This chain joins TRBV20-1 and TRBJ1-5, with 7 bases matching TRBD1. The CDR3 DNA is TGCAGTGCTATTACCGGGACAGCTAGCAATCAGCCCCAGCATTTT. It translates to CSAITGTASNQPQHF.